The 15 T cell receptor beta chains below were found in one sample sequenced in a study of T cell responses to AZD1222 COVID-19 vaccine (dated by TCRdb to the early 2020s). Libraries came from the immunoSEQ multiplex PCR assay. TCRdb took this table from immuneACCESS and kept in-frame rearrangements with V and J called. Such tables lack part of the clones; where checked against another copy, unresolved V genes explain under half of the gap, and the rest is unexplained. Within this sample are about 83,000 clones, with roughly 82% of them counted one time only. Roughly 9.4% of the sample is in the top ten clones. The intended sense of this specimen's time point label: baseline before first vaccination. This specimen was peripheral blood, taken on day 0 of AZD1222 vaccination. Receptors were obtained from an adult in good health.

The rearrangement joins TRBV11-2 to TRBJ1-2, with D uncertain. V was trimmed by 1 base and J by 6 bases, leaving 15 bases between them. This CDR3 region has 15 residues. Germline V lookup: CDR1 SGHAT, CDR2 FQNNGV. CDR3 region: CASSLVARTGNGYTF. CDR3 in DNA: TGTGCCAGCAGCTTAGTGGCCCGCACCGGGAATGGCTACACCTTC.

CDR3 amino acids: CASSWDDAEAFF. The CDR3 bases are TGTGCCAGCAGCTGGGACGACGCTGAAGCTTTCTTT. The chain couples TRBV7-9 to TRBJ1-1, with D perhaps TRBD1 (5 bases). The CDR3 is 12 residues long. Trimming took 4 bases from V and 6 from J, leaving 9 bases between them. Germline-derived CDR1 and CDR2 are SEHNR and FQNEAQ (reference sequence). The complete variable domain, with remaining parts taken from reference TRBV7-9 and TRBJ1-1, reads DTGVSQNPRHKITKRGQNVTFRCDPISEHNRLYWYRQTLGQGPEFLTYFQNEAQLEKSRLLSDRFSAERPKGSFSTLEIQRTEQGDSAMYLCASSWDDAEAFFGQGTRLTVV.

The chain links TRBV19 to TRBJ1-1; D is perhaps TRBD1 (6 bases). Germline V gene data show CDR1 as LNHDA and CDR2 as SQIVND (reference sequence). V lost 6 bases and J 8 bases, leaving 13 bases between the germline ends. The CDR3 is 12 amino acids. CDR3 bases: TGTGCCAGTAGCAAAATCGGGACAGAAGCTTTCTTT. It is translated as CASSKIGTEAFF.

This clone was recorded only once. This sequence joins TRBV9 and TRBJ2-5, with 11 bases lining up with TRBD1. The V gene end was trimmed by 7 bases and the J gene end by 5 bases; junction bases not matched to a gene: 13. CDR3 size: 16 residues. In germline, CDR1 is SGDLS, CDR2 YYNGEE. CDR3 nucleotide sequence: TGTGCCAGCGGACAGGGGGCCAACTTGGAGGTGGAGACCCAGTACTTC. Its translation is CASGQGANLEVETQYF.

The sample holds one count of this clone. This chain connects TRBV21-1 to TRBJ2-5. TRBV21-1 is tagged as a pseudogene. The CDR3 length is 11 residues. The CDR3 reads CASSKNGTQYF. CDR3 sequence (DNA): TGTGCCAGCAGCAAAAATGGGACCCAGTACTTC.

The CDR3 nucleotides read TGTGCCAGCAGTCCTAGGGATGGCAATCAGCCCCAGCATTTT. This codes for CASSPRDGNQPQHF. This chain joins TRBV5-6 and TRBJ1-5; no clear D gene. Germline CDR1 and CDR2: SGHDT and YYEEEE. The CDR3 is made up of 14 amino acids. V shed 5 bases and J shed 2 bases, with 11 bases lying between them.

The rearrangement links TRBV5-1 to TRBJ1-2; 7 nucleotides align to TRBD1. This CDR3 has 20 residues. V gave up 2 bases and J gave up 2 bases; unmatched junction bases: 21. Germline V CDR1 and CDR2: SGHRS, YFSETQ. Here the CDR3 reads CASSLGTAGIRLGSNYGYTF. The CDR3 coding sequence is TGCGCCAGCAGCTTAGGGACAGCAGGGATCCGACTGGGTAGCAACTATGGCTACACCTTC.

The chain is built from TRBV6-5 and TRBJ1-1; D call uncertain. The germline V gene has CDR1 MNHEY and CDR2 SVGAGI. The V end was cut by 6 bases, the J end by 4 bases, with 9 bases between. This CDR3 comprises 12 residues. CDR3 bases: TGTGCCAGCAGGACGGCGGGCACTGAAGCTTTCTTT. Protein product: CASRTAGTEAFF.

This chain's CDR3 is CATSRAGDRPLNYGYTF. The CDR3 DNA follows: TGTGCCACCAGCAGGGCCGGGGACAGGCCCCTCAACTATGGCTACACCTTC. J is TRBJ1-2 and V is TRBV15; 8 bases line up with TRBD1. The CDR3 is 17 amino acids. V lost 3 bases, J lost 2 bases, and 11 bases stayed unmatched. Germline-derived CDR1 and CDR2 are LNHNV and YYDKDF (reference sequence).

This chain links TRBV28 with TRBJ2-7, with unresolved D. Trimming cost V 6 bases and J 2 bases, with 8 bases left between them. This CDR3 comprises 12 residues. Germline V gene lookup returns CDR1 MDHEN and CDR2 SYDVKM. The CDR3 DNA sequence: TGTGCCAGCAGCAGGACCCCCTACGAGCAGTACTTC. Its protein is CASSRTPYEQYF.

The chain employs TRBV5-1 and TRBJ2-7, with D possibly being TRBD1 or TRBD2 (7 bases each). Germline CDR1 SGHRS, CDR2 YFSETQ. V was pared by 2 bases and J by 2 bases, with 14 bases between. This CDR3 has 15 residues. The CDR3 region has the DNA TGCGCCAGCAGCTTAGGTTCAGGGGGGGCCTACGAGCAGTACTTC. Its translation: CASSLGSGGAYEQYF.

The chain uses TRBV27 and TRBJ2-1, with D hard to call. Trimming took off 5 bases at V and 0 bases at J, with 8 bases between the two ends. Per germline, CDR1 MNHEY and CDR2 SMNVEV (reference sequence). The CDR3 consists of 14 residues. The CDR3 DNA reads TGTGCCAGCAGTAGGTCTAGCTCCTACAATGAGCAGTTCTTC. The encoded protein is CASSRSSSYNEQFF.

The V and J genes are TRBV18 and TRBJ1-2; the match to TRBD1 covers 9 bases. V gave up 2 bases and J gave up 8 bases; unmatched junction bases: 3. CDR3 length: 13 residues. Germline V gene lookup returns CDR1 KGHSH and CDR2 LQKENI. This CDR3 is CASSPRDREGYTF. CDR3 DNA: TGTGCCAGCTCACCAAGGGACAGGGAGGGCTACACCTTC.

The chain combines TRBV7-9 with TRBJ1-5; perhaps TRBD1 as D (6 bases). The CDR3 loop spans 15 amino acids. The germline CDR1 and CDR2 sequences are SEHNR and FQNEAQ (reference sequence). The V end was cut by 5 bases, the J end by 2 bases, with 13 bases between. The CDR3 spells CASSPTGPGNQPQHF. The CDR3 DNA sequence: TGTGCCAGCAGCCCGACAGGTCCGGGCAATCAGCCCCAGCATTTT.

J is TRBJ2-5 and V is TRBV3-1 (or the pseudogene TRBV3-2), with TRBD2 matching 10 bases. This CDR3 is built from 18 residues. J was trimmed by 0 bases and V by 1 base; bases with no gene match: 8. Germline V gene data show CDR1 as LGHDT and CDR2 as YNNKEL (reference sequence). CDR3 loop: CASSQGYASGGDQETQYF. The CDR3 nucleotides are TGTGCCAGCAGCCAAGGGTACGCTAGCGGGGGTGACCAAGAGACCCAGTACTTC.